This TCR beta chain comes out of a study of PD-L1 blockade in urothelial cancer. Turning to the study itself: The patients' atezolizumab therapy, 1,200 mg intravenously every 3 weeks, started at some point between 2014 and 2015. Patients had undergone 0 to 3 prior chemotherapy regimens.

Profiling relied on immunoSEQ multiplex PCR, and the TCRdb table lists in-frame clones only, not all of them. The sample yields tens of thousands of clones, just over 85% seen once. The CDR3 length is 18 residues. Study conclusions and caveats: Below-median TCR clonality that was measured in pretreatment blood predicted better survival.

As for this clone: The antigen is unknown.

The chain joins TRBV12-2 to TRBJ2-5; no check of the table's D call, TRBD2, against the DNA was made. TRBV12-2 is described as a pseudogene. The sample here was PBMCs, taken around atezolizumab (anti-PD-L1) treatment. The receptor comes from a man between 45 and 60 years old with urothelial cancer. CDR3 sequence (DNA): TGTGCAAGTCGCTTAGACTTCTGGGCTAGCGTTTTCCAAGAGACCCAGTACTTC. Translation: CASRLDFWASVFQETQYF.